This T cell receptor beta chain appears in the sequencing data of a study of T cells in Graves' hyperthyroidism and ophthalmopathy. Study in general: Peripheral blood draws took place at initial diagnosis, ahead of any treatment. Regarding the study as a whole: Blood shared most expanded thyroid clonotypes above 0.001.

The authors obtained PBMCs from more than 9.5 ml of fresh peripheral blood. RNA transcripts provided the source from which TCR beta CDR3 regions were amplified. TCR CDR3 regions were first amplified by RT-PCR with HTBI primers. One entry per CDR3 protein, called by TCRdb with MiXCR from the multiplex PCR reads. This table holds around 350,000 distinct CDR3 sequences, around 15% found once. As regards this clonotype: Antigen unknown.

This CDR3 has 16 residues. The V and J ends lost 5 bases and 3 bases respectively, with 14 bases between them. Germline V gives CDR1 SGHAT, CDR2 FQNNGV. The sequence came from a woman aged 30 to 39 with Graves' ophthalmopathy. The sequenced sample consisted of blood. The V call is TRBV11-2, the J call TRBJ2-6, with D possibly matching TRBD2 (6 bases). DNA for the CDR3: TGTGCCAGCAGCCTGTCGGGGACTTATGGGGCCAACGTCCTGACTTTC. The encoded protein is CASSLSGTYGANVLTF. Using reference TRBV11-2 and TRBJ2-6 for the parts outside the CDR3, the full variable domain is EAGVAQSPRYKIIEKRQSVAFWCNPISGHATLYWYQQILGQGPKLLIQFQNNGVVDDSQLPKDRFSAERLKGVDSTLKIQPAKLEDSAVYLCASSLSGTYGANVLTFGAGSRLTVL.